This T cell receptor (beta chain) was profiled in a study of T-cell reconstitution after alpha-beta-depleted transplantation in children. Unique molecular identifiers tagged the TCRbeta library. TCRdb re-called the PCR reads with MiXCR, one entry per CDR3 protein. Here the sample spans about 600,000 distinct CDR3 sequences, about 10% being singletons. The CDR3 length is 19 residues. V was pared by 3 bases and J by 9 bases, with 18 bases of the junction left unmatched. Looked up from germline, CDR1 is SGHRS and CDR2 is YFSETQ. This TCR was sampled from a human donor who donated a stem cell graft to a child with acute myeloid leukemia. The rearrangement links TRBV5-1 to TRBJ2-1; TRBD2 matches at 13 bases. The sequencing used PBMCs from the stem cell graft donor, collected from the stem cell graft. DNA for the CDR3: TGCGCCAGCAGCTCCTCCCCTGGACTAGCGGGAGCCCTATGGGGTGAGCAGTTCTTC. Translation: CASSSSPGLAGALWGEQFF.